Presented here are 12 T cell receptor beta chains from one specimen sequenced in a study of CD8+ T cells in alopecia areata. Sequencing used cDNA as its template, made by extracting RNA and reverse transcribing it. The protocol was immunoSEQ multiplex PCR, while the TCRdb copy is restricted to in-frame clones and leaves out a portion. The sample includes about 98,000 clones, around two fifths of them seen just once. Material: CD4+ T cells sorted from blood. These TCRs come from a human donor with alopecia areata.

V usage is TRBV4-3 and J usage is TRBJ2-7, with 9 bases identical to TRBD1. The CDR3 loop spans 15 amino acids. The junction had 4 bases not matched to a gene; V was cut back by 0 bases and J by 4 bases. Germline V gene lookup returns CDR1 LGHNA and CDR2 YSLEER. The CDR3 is CASSQDPGQGYEQYF. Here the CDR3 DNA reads TGCGCCAGCAGCCAAGATCCGGGACAGGGTTACGAGCAGTACTTC.

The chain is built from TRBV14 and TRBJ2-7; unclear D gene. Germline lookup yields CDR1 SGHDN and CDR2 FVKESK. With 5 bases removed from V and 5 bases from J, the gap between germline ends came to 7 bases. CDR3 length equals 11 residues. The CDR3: CASSVENEQYF. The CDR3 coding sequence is TGTGCCAGCAGCGTGGAAAACGAGCAGTACTTC.

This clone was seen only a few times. The CDR3 region is CASSPGTFGTDTQYF. CDR3 nucleotide sequence: TGCGCCAGCAGCCCCGGGACTTTTGGCACAGATACGCAGTATTTT. The chain uses TRBV5-1 and TRBJ2-3; TRBD2 might be the D (6 bases). Germline V lookup: CDR1 SGHRS, CDR2 YFSETQ. The CDR3 consists of 15 residues. Trimming stripped 4 bases from V and 1 base from J, with 13 bases between.

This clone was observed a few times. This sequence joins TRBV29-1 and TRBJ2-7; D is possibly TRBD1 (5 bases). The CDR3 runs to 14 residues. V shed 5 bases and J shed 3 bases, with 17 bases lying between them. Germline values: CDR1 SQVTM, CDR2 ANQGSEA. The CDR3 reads CSVMSRQGFYEQYF. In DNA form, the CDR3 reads TGCAGCGTTATGAGTCGGCAGGGCTTCTACGAGCAGTACTTC.

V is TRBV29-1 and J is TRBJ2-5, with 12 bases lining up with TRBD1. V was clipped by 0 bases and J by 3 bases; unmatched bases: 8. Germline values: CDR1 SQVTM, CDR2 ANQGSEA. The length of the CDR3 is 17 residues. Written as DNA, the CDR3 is TGCAGCGTTGAAGATCTTCTAGGGACAGGGGGCGAAGAGACCCAGTACTTC. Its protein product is CSVEDLLGTGGEETQYF.

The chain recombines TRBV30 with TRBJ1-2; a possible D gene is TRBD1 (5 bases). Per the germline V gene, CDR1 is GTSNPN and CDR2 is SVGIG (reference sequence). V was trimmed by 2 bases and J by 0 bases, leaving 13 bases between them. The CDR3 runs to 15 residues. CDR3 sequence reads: CAWSFGGAANYGYTF. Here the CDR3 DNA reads TGTGCCTGGAGTTTCGGGGGAGCGGCTAACTATGGCTACACCTTC. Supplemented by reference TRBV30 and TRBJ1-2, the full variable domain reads SQTIHQWPATLVQPVGSPLSLECTVEGTSNPNLYWYRQAAGRGLQLLFYSVGIGQISSEVPQNLSASRPQDRQFILSSKKLLLSDSGFYLCAWSFGGAANYGYTFGSGTRLTVV.

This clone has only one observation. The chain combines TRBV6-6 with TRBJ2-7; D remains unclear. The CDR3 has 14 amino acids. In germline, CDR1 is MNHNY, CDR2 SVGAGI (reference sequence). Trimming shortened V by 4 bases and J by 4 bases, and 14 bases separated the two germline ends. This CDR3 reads CASSFPGLLYEQYF. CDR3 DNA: TGTGCCAGCAGTTTTCCCGGCCTCCTATACGAGCAGTACTTC.

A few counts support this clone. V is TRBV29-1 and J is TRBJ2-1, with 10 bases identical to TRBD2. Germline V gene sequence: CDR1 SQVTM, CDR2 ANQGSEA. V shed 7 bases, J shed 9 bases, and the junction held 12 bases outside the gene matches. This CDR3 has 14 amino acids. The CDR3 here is CSAVGLAGVLEQFF. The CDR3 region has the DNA TGCAGCGCGGTCGGCCTAGCGGGAGTTCTTGAGCAGTTCTTC.

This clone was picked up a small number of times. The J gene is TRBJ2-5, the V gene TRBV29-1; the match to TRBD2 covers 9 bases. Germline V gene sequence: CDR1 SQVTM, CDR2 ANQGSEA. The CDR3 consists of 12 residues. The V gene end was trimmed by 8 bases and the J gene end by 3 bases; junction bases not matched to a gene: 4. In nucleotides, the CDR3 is TGCAGCTCCGCGGGAGGGGAAGAGACCCAGTACTTC. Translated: CSSAGGEETQYF. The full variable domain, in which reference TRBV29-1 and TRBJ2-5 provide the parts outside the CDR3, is SAVISQKPSRDICQRGTSLTIQCQVDSQVTMMFWYRQQPGQSLTLIATANQGSEATYESGFVIDKFPISRPNLTFSTLTVSNMSPEDSSIYLCSSAGGEETQYFGPGTRLLVL.

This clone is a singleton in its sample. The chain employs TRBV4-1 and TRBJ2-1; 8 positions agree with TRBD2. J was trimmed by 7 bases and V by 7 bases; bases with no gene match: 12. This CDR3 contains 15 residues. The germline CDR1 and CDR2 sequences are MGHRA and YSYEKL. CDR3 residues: CASNQRASGSNEQFF. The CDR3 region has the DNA TGCGCCAGCAACCAGAGGGCAAGCGGGAGTAATGAGCAGTTCTTC.

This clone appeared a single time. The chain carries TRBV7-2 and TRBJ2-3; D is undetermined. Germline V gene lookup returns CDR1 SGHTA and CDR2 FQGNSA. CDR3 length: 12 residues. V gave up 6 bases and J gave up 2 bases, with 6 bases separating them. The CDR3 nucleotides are TGTGCCAGCAGACAGCACACAGATACGCAGTATTTT. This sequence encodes CASRQHTDTQYF.

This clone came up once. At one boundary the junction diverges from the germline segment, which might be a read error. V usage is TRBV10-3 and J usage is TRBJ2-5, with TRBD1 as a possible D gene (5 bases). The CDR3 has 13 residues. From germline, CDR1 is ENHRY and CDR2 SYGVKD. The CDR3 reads CASSYGREETQYF. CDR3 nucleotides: TGTGCCAGCAGTTACGGCAGGGAAGAGACCCAGTACTTC.